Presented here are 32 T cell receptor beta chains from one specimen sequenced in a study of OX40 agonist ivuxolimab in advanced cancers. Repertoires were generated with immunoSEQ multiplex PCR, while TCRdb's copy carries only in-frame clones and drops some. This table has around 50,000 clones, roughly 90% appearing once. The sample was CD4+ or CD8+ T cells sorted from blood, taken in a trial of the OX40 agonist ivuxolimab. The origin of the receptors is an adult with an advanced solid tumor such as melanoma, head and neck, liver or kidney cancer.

CDR3 DNA: TGTGCCAGCAGTCGGGGGATTCAAGAGACCCAGTACTTC. It translates to CASSRGIQETQYF. The gene calls are TRBV7-2 and TRBJ2-5; D may be TRBD2 (6 bases). Germline V gene data show CDR1 as SGHTA and CDR2 as FQGNSA. The CDR3 contains 13 residues. The germline V and J ends were trimmed by 6 bases and 2 bases, with 10 bases remaining between them.

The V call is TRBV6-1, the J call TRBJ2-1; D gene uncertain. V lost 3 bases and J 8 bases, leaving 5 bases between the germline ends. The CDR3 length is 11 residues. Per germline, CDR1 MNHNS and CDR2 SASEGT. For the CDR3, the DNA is TGTGCCAGCAGTGACTCCCATGAGCAGTTCTTC. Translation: CASSDSHEQFF.

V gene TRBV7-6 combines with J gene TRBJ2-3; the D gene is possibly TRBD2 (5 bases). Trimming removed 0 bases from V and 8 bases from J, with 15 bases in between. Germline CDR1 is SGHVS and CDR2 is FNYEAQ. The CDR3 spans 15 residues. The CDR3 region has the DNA TGTGCCAGCAGCTTAGCGGCGGTCTCCGAGGGTACGCAGTATTTT. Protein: CASSLAAVSEGTQYF.

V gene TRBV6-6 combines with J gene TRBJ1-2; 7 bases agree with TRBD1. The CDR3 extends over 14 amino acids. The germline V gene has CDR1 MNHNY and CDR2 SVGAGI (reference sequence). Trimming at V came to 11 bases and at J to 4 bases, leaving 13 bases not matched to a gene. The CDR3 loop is CAGSPPDRRYGYTF. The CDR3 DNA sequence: TGTGCCGGCTCTCCCCCGGACAGGCGCTATGGCTACACCTTC.

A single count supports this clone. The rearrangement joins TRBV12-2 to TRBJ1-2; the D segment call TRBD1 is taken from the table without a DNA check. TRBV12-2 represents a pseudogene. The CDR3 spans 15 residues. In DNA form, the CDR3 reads TGTGCAAGTCGCTTAGGAGGAGGGGGCTACTATGGCTACACCTTC. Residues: CASRLGGGGYYGYTF.

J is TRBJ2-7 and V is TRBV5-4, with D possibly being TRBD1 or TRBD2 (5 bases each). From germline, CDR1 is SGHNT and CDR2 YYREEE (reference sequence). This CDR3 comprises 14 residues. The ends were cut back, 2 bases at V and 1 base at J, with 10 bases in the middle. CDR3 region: CASSFWGRSYEQYF. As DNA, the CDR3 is TGTGCCAGCAGCTTCTGGGGACGTTCCTACGAGCAGTACTTC.

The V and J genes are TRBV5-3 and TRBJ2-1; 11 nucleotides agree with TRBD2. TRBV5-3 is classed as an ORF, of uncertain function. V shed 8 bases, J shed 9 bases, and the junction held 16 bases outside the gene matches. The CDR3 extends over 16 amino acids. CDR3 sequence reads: CASQRTVAGGSGEQFF. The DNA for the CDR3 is TGTGCCAGCCAGAGGACCGTAGCGGGAGGGTCCGGTGAGCAGTTCTTC.

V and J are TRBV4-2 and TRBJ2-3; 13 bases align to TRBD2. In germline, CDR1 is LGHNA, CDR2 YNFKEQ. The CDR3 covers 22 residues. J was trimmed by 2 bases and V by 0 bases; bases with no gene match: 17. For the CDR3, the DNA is TGTGCCAGCAGCCAAGATAAAGGACTAGCGGGAGACCGGGAATCCCTCACAGATACGCAGTATTTT. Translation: CASSQDKGLAGDRESLTDTQYF.

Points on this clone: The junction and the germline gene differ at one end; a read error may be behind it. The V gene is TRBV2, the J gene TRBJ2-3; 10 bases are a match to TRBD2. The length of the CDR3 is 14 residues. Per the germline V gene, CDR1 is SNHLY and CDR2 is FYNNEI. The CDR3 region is CASTPGLAADAQYF. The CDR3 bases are TGTGCCAGCACTCCAGGACTAGCGGCAGATGCGCAGTATTTT.

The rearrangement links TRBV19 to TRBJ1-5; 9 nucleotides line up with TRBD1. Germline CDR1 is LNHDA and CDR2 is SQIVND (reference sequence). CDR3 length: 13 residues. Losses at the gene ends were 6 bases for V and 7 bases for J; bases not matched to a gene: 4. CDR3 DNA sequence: TGTGCCAGTAGCCAACAGGGGGCGCAGCCCCAGCATTTT. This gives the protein CASSQQGAQPQHF.

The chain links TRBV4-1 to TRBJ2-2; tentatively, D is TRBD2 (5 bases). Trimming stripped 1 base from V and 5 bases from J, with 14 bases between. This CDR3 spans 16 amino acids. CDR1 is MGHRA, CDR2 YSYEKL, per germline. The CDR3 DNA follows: TGCGCCAGCAGCCAAGTACCGGGAATAATGACCGGGGAGCTGTTTTTT. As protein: CASSQVPGIMTGELFF.

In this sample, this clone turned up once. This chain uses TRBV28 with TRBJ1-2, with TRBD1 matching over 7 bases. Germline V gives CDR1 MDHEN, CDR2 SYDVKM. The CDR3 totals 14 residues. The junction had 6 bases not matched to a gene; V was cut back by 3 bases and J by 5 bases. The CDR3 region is CASSFGQGGYGYTF. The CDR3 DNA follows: TGTGCCAGCAGTTTCGGGCAGGGGGGTTATGGCTACACCTTC.

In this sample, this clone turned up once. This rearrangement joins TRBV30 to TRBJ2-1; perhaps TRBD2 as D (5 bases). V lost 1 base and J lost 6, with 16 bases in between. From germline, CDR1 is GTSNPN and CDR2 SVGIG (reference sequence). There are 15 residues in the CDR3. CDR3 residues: CAWSGASIRLNEQFF. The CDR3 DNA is TGTGCCTGGAGTGGGGCTAGCATTAGGCTCAATGAGCAGTTCTTC.

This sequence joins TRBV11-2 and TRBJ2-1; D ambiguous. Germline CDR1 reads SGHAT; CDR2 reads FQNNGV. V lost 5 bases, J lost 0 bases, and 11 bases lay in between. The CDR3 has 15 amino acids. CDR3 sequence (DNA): TGTGCCAGCAGCCGTGGATCCCGCTCCTACAATGAGCAGTTCTTC. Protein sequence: CASSRGSRSYNEQFF.

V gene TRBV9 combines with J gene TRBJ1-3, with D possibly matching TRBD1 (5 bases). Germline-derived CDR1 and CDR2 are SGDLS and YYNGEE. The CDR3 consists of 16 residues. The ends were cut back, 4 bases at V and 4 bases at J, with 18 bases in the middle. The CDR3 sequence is CASSTTSGTLGNTIYF. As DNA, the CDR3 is TGTGCCAGCAGCACCACATCAGGGACGTTAGGAAACACCATATATTTT.

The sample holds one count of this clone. The CDR3 coding sequence is TGCGCCAGCAGACTCGGGACGGGCCGGGGCACTGAAGCTTTCTTT. It is translated as CASRLGTGRGTEAFF. The chain joins TRBV5-1 to TRBJ1-1; maybe TRBD1 (5 bases). The V and J ends lost 5 bases and 4 bases respectively, with 18 bases between them. In germline, CDR1 is SGHRS, CDR2 YFSETQ. The CDR3 spans 15 residues.

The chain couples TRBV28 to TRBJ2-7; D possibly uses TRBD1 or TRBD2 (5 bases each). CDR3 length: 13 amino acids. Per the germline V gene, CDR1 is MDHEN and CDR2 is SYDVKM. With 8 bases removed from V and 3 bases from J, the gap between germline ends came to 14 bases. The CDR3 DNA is TGTGCCAGCGGGCAGGGAGCCATCTACGAGCAGTACTTC. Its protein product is CASGQGAIYEQYF.

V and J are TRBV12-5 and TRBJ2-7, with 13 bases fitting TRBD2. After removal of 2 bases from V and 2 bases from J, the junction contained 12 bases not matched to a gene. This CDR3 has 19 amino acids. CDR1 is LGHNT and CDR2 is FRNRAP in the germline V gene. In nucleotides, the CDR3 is TGTGCTAGTGGTTTGATCCCCGGACTAGCGGGAGTAGGGACCTACGAGCAGTACTTC. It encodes CASGLIPGLAGVGTYEQYF.

The CDR3 protein is CASSPTSREETQYF. The CDR3 region has the DNA TGTGCCAGCAGCCCAACCTCTAGGGAAGAGACCCAGTACTTC. The V and J genes are TRBV13 and TRBJ2-5; D unclear. The V and J ends lost 5 bases and 3 bases respectively, with 13 bases between them. CDR3 length equals 14 residues. The germline CDR1 and CDR2 sequences are PRHDT and FYEKMQ (reference sequence). Drawing the rest from reference TRBV13 and TRBJ2-5, the complete variable domain is AAGVIQSPRHLIKEKRETATLKCYPIPRHDTVYWYQQGPGQDPQFLISFYEKMQSDKGSIPDRFSAQQFSDYHSELNMSSLELGDSALYFCASSPTSREETQYFGPGTRLLVL.

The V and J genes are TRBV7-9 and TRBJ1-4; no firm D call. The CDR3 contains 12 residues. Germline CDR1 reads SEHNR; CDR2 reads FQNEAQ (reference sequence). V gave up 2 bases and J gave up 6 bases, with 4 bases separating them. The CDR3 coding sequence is TGTGCCAGCAGCTTAAAGTATGAAAAACTGTTTTTT. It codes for CASSLKYEKLFF. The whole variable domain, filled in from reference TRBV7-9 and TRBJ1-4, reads DTGVSQNPRHKITKRGQNVTFRCDPISEHNRLYWYRQTLGQGPEFLTYFQNEAQLEKSRLLSDRFSAERPKGSFSTLEIQRTEQGDSAMYLCASSLKYEKLFFGSGTQLSVL.

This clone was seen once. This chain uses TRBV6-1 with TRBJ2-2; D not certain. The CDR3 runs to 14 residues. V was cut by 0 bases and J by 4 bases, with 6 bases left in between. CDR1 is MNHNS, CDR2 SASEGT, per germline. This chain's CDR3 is CASSEAGPTGELFF. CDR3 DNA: TGTGCCAGCAGTGAAGCTGGACCCACCGGGGAGCTGTTTTTT.

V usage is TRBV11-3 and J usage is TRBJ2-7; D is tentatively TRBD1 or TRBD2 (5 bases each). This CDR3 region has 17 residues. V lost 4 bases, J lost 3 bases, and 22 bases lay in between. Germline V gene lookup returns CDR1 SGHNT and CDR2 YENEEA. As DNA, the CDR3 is TGTGCCAGCAGCTCCGGGGCGGGTCTTCTCAAAGGCTACGAGCAGTACTTC. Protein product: CASSSGAGLLKGYEQYF.

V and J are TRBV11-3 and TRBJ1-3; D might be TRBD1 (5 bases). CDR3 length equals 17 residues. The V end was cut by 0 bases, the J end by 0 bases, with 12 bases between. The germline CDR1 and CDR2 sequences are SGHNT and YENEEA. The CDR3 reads CASSLEGGVLSGNTIYF. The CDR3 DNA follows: TGTGCCAGCAGCTTAGAAGGAGGGGTCCTCTCTGGAAACACCATATATTTT. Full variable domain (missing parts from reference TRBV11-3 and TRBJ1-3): EAGVVQSPRYKIIEKKQPVAFWCNPISGHNTLYWYLQNLGQGPELLIRYENEEAVDDSQLPKDRFSAERLKGVDSTLKIQPAELGDSAVYLCASSLEGGVLSGNTIYFGEGSWLTVV.

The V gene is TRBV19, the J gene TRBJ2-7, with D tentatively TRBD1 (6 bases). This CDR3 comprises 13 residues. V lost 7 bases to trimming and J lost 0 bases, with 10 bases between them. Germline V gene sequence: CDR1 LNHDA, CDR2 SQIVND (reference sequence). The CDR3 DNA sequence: TGTGCCAGTAAGGGGGACAACTCCTACGAGCAGTACTTC. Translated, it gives CASKGDNSYEQYF. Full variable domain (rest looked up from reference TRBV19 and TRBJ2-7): DGGITQSPKYLFRKEGQNVTLSCEQNLNHDAMYWYRQDPGQGLRLIYYSQIVNDFQKGDIAEGYSVSREKKESFPLTVTSAQKNPTAFYLCASKGDNSYEQYFGPGTRLTVT.

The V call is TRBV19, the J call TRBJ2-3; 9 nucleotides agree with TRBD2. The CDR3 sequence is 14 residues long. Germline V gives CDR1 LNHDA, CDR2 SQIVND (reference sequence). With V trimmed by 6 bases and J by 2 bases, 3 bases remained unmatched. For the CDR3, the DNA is TGTGCCAGTAGCCTAGCGGGACTCACAGATACGCAGTATTTT. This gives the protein CASSLAGLTDTQYF. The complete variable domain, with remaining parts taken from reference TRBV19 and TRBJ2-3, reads DGGITQSPKYLFRKEGQNVTLSCEQNLNHDAMYWYRQDPGQGLRLIYYSQIVNDFQKGDIAEGYSVSREKKESFPLTVTSAQKNPTAFYLCASSLAGLTDTQYFGPGTRLTVL.

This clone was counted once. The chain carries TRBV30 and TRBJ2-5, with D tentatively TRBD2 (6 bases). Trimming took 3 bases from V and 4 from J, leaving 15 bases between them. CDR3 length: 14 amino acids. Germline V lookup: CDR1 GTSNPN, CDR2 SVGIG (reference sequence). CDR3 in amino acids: CAWSQAGNGETQYF. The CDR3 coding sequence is TGTGCCTGGAGCCAGGCGGGGAATGGAGAGACCCAGTACTTC.

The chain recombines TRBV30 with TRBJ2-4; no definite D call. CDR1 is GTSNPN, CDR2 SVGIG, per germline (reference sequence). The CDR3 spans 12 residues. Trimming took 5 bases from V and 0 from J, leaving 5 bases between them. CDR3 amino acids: CAWARAKNIQYF. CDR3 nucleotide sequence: TGTGCCTGGGCCCGAGCCAAAAACATTCAGTACTTC.

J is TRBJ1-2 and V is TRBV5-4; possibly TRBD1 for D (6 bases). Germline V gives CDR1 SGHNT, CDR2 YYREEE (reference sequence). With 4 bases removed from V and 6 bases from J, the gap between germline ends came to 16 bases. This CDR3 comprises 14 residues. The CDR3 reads CASSLRGAGDGYTF. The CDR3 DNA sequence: TGTGCCAGCAGCCTGAGGGGGGCAGGGGATGGCTACACCTTC.

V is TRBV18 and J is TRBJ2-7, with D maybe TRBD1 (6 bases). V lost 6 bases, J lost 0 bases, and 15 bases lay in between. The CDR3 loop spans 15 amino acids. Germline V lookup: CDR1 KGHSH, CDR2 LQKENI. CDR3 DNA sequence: TGTGCCAGCTCGCCCATGGACAGTAGCTCCTACGAGCAGTACTTC. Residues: CASSPMDSSSYEQYF.

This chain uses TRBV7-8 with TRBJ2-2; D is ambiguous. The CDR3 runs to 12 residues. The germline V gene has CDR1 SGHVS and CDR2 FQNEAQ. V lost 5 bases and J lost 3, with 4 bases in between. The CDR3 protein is CASSRYTGELFF. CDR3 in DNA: TGTGCCAGCAGCAGGTACACCGGGGAGCTGTTTTTT.

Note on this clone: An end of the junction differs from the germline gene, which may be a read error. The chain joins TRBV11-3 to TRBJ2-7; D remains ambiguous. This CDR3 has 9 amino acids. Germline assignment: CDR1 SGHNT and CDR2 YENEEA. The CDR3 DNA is TGTGCCAGCAGCTTAGAACCGCACTTC. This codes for CASSLEPHF.

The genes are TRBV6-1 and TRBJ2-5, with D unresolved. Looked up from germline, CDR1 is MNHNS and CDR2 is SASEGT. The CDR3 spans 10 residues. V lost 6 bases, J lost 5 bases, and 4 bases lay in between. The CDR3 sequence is CASRGETQYF. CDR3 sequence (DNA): TGTGCCAGCAGAGGGGAGACCCAGTACTTC.